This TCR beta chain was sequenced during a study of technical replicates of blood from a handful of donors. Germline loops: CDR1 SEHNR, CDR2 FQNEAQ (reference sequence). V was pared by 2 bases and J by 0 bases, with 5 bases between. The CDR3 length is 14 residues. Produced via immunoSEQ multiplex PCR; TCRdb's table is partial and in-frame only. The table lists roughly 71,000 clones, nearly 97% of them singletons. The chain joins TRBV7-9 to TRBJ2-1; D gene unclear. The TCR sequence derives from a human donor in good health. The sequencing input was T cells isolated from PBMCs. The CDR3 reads CASSLQNSYNEQFF. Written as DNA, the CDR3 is TGTGCCAGCAGCTTACAAAACTCCTACAATGAGCAGTTCTTC.